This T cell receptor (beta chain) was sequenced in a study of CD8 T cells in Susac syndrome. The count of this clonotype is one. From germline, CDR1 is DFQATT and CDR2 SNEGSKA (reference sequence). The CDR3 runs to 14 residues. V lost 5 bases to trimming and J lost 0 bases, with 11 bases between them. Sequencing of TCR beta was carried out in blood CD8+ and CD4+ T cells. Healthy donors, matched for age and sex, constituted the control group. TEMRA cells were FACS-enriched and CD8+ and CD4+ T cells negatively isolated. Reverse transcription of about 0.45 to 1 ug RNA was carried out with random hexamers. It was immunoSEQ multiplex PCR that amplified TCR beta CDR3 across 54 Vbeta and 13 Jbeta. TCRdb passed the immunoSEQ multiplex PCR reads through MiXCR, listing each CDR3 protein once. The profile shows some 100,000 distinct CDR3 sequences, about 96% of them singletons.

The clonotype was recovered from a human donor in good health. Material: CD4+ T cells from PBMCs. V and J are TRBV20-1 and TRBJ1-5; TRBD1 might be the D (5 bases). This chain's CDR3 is CSASPDSSNQPQHF. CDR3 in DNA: TGCAGTGCTTCTCCCGACAGTAGCAATCAGCCCCAGCATTTT.